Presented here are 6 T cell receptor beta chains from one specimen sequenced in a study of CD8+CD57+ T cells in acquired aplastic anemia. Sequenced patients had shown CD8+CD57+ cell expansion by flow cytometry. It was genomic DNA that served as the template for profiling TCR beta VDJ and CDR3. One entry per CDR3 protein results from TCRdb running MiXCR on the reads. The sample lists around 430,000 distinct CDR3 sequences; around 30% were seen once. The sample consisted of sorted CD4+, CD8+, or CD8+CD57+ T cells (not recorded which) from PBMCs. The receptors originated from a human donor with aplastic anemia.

CDR3 bases: TGTGCCATCAGTGGTGGGGGAAGTGGAAACACCATATATTTT. Translation gives CAISGGGSGNTIYF. J is TRBJ1-3 and V is TRBV10-3; maybe TRBD1 (5 bases). Per germline, CDR1 ENHRY and CDR2 SYGVKD. This CDR3 is 14 amino acids long. Trimming took 4 bases from V and 3 from J, leaving 10 bases between them.

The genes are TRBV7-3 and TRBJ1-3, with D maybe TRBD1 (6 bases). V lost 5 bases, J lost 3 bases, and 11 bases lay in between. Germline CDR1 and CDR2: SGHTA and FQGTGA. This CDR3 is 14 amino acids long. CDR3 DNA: TGTGCCAGCAGCCCCCGGGACAATGGAAACACCATATATTTT. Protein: CASSPRDNGNTIYF.

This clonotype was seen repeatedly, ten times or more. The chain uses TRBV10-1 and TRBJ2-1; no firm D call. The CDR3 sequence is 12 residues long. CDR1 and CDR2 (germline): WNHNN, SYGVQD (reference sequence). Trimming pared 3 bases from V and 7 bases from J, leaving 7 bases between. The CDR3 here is CASSDLFNEQFF. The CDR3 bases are TGCGCCAGCAGTGATCTCTTTAATGAGCAGTTCTTC.

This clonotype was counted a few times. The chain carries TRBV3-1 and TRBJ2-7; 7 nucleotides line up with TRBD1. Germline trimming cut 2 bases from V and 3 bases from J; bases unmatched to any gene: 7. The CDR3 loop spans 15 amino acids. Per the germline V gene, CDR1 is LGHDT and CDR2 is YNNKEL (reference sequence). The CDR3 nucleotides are TGTGCCAGCAGCCAAACACCCTCAGGGGGCTACGAGCAGTACTTC. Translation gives CASSQTPSGGYEQYF.

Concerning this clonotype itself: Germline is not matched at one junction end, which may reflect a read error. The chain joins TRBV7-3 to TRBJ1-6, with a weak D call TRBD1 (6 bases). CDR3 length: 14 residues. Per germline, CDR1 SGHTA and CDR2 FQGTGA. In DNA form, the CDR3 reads TGTGCCTGCAGCCCAACGACAGGTGCTTCACCCCTCCACTTT. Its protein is CACSPTTGASPLHF.

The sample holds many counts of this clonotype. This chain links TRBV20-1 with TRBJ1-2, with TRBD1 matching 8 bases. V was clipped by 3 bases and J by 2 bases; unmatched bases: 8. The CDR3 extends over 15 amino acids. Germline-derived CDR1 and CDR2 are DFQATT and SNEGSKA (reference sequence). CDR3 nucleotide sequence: TGCAGTGCTAGCACTGTTACAGGGGGAAACTATGGCTACACCTTC. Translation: CSASTVTGGNYGYTF.